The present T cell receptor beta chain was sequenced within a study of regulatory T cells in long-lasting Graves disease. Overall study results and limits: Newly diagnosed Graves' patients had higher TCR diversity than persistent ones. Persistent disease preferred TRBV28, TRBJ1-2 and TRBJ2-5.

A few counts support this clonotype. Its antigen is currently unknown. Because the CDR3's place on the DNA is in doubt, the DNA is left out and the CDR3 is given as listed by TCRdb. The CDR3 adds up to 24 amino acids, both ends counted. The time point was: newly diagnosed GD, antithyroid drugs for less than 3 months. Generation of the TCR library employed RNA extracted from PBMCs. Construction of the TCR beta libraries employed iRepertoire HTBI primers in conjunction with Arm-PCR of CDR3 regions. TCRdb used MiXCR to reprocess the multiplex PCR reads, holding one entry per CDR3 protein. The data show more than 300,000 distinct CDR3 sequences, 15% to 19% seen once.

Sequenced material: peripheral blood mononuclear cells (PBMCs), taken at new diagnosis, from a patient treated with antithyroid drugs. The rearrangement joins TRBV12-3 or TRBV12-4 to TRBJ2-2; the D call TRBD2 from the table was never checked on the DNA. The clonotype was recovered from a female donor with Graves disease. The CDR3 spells CASTNQTSMYLCAGTSGNTGELFF.